These 24 T cell receptor beta chains came from one sample sequenced in a study of blood T cell repertoires in COVID-19. TCRdb's table, derived via immunoSEQ multiplex PCR, lists solely in-frame clones and lacks some. The sample carries about 400,000 clones, 85% to 90% recorded once. Sequencing was carried out using PBMCs or T cells enriched from blood (not recorded which). The origin of the receptors is a woman under 40 who had recovered from COVID-19.

J is TRBJ2-7 and V is TRBV12-5; D is perhaps TRBD1 (6 bases). The CDR3 covers 15 residues. V lost 0 bases and J lost 6, with 15 bases in between. Germline V gene data show CDR1 as LGHNT and CDR2 as FRNRAP. The CDR3: CASGLVLTEGGEQYF. CDR3 DNA: TGTGCTAGTGGTTTGGTACTGACCGAAGGGGGCGAGCAGTACTTC. The full variable domain, rest sourced from reference TRBV12-5 and TRBJ2-7, is DARVTQTPRHKVTEMGQEVTMRCQPILGHNTVFWYRQTMMQGLELLAYFRNRAPLDDSGMPKDRFSAEMPDATLATLKIQPSEPRDSAVYFCASGLVLTEGGEQYFGPGTRLTVT.

The genes are TRBV5-1 and TRBJ1-6; the match to TRBD1 covers 7 bases. The J segment lost 10 bases and the V segment lost 0 bases, leaving 4 bases of the junction unmatched. CDR1 is SGHRS and CDR2 is YFSETQ in the germline V gene. The CDR3 loop spans 14 amino acids. This CDR3 is CASSLGQGPSPLHF. The CDR3 DNA follows: TGCGCCAGCAGCTTGGGACAGGGCCCCTCACCCCTCCACTTT.

The rearrangement joins TRBV7-8 to TRBJ2-7; 7 bases are a match to TRBD2. The CDR3 runs to 15 residues. Germline CDR1 SGHVS, CDR2 FQNEAQ. The trim removed 1 base at V and 4 bases at J, leaving 7 bases unmatched. DNA of the CDR3: TGTGCCAGCAGCTTAGTTCTAGCGGAAGAGTACGAGCAGTACTTC. Amino acid sequence: CASSLVLAEEYEQYF.

V is TRBV4-2 and J is TRBJ2-1; 8 bases are shared with TRBD2. V shed 6 bases, J shed 2 bases, and the junction held 6 bases outside the gene matches. The V gene's germline CDR1 is LGHNA and CDR2 YNFKEQ. This CDR3 contains 15 residues. CDR3 DNA: TGTGCCAGCAGAGCTAGCGGGCCAACCTACAATGAGCAGTTCTTC. This codes for CASRASGPTYNEQFF.

The chain uses TRBV7-9 and TRBJ2-1; 7 positions agree with TRBD2. The CDR3 extends over 16 amino acids. V lost 3 bases and J lost 7; bases outside the gene matches: 12. CDR1 is SEHNR, CDR2 FQNEAQ, per germline (reference sequence). CDR3 DNA: TGTGCCAGCAGCTTTATTGGCGGGAGAAGCGTGAATGAGCAGTTCTTC. Its protein product is CASSFIGGRSVNEQFF.

The rearrangement links TRBV28 to TRBJ1-1, with no clear D. CDR3 size: 12 residues. Looked up from germline, CDR1 is MDHEN and CDR2 is SYDVKM. With 6 bases removed from V and 1 base from J, the gap between germline ends came to 6 bases. CDR3 DNA: TGTGCCAGCAGCGTTTGGAACACTGAAGCTTTCTTT. This sequence encodes CASSVWNTEAFF.

The chain recombines TRBV28 with TRBJ1-2; TRBD1 might be the D (5 bases). CDR1 and CDR2 from the germline V gene are MDHEN and SYDVKM. This CDR3 contains 14 residues. Trimming pared 4 bases from V and 8 bases from J, leaving 17 bases between. CDR3 residues: CASSSGGTGGGYTF. As DNA, the CDR3 is TGTGCCAGCAGTTCTGGGGGGACGGGCGGCGGCTACACCTTC.

This clone was detected once. The V call is TRBV10-2, the J call TRBJ2-1; 7 bases match TRBD2. This CDR3 spans 15 amino acids. Trimming removed 4 bases from V and 3 bases from J; junction bases left unmatched: 6. In germline, CDR1 is WSHSY, CDR2 SAAADI. The CDR3 nucleotides are TGCGCCAGCAGTGGGACTAGTCCCTTCTACAATGAGCAGTTCTTC. Its protein product is CASSGTSPFYNEQFF.

The CDR3: CASSSPGLAGAGELFF. The CDR3 nucleotides read TGTGCCAGCAGTTCCCCGGGACTAGCGGGAGCCGGGGAGCTGTTTTTT. This chain joins TRBV28 and TRBJ2-2; 14 positions match TRBD2. J was trimmed by 6 bases and V by 4 bases; bases with no gene match: 4. CDR1 MDHEN and CDR2 SYDVKM come from the germline V gene. The CDR3 consists of 16 residues.

The genes are TRBV4-3 and TRBJ2-7; no reliable D call. V shed 1 base and J shed 0 bases, with 13 bases lying between them. CDR3 size: 16 residues. The germline CDR1 and CDR2 sequences are LGHNA and YSLEER. CDR3 in DNA: TGCGCCAGCAGCCAAGGGCACAACCTCCCCTCCTACGAGCAGTACTTC. It encodes CASSQGHNLPSYEQYF.

This sequence joins TRBV7-9 and TRBJ1-2; D might be TRBD1 (5 bases). V gave up 3 bases and J gave up 8 bases, with 10 bases separating them. Germline V gene data show CDR1 as SEHNR and CDR2 as FQNEAQ (reference sequence). The CDR3 is 12 residues long. CDR3 bases: TGTGCCAGCAGCTTCGGTCGACAGGGCTACACCTTC. This codes for CASSFGRQGYTF.

The gene calls are TRBV18 and TRBJ1-1; D not resolved. The CDR3 has 19 amino acids. Germline V gives CDR1 KGHSH, CDR2 LQKENI. V was clipped by 6 bases and J by 0 bases, with 26 bases between them. The CDR3 reads CASSPSYSRTGTLNTEAFF. The CDR3 bases are TGTGCCAGCTCGCCTTCATATTCTCGAACGGGAACTTTGAACACTGAAGCTTTCTTT. The entire variable domain, with the rest obtained from reference TRBV18 and TRBJ1-1, is as follows: NAGVMQNPRHLVRRRGQEARLRCSPMKGHSHVYWYRQLPEEGLKFMVYLQKENIIDESGMPKERFSAEFPKEGPSILRIQQVVRGDSAAYFCASSPSYSRTGTLNTEAFFGQGTRLTVV.

This sequence joins TRBV24-1 and TRBJ2-1, with D possibly matching TRBD1 (6 bases). Germline values: CDR1 KGHDR, CDR2 SFDVKD. Trimming removed 7 bases at V and 2 bases at J, with 8 bases between. This CDR3 has 13 amino acids. The CDR3 loop is CATSRGPYNEQFF. The CDR3 DNA is TGTGCCACCAGCAGGGGTCCCTACAATGAGCAGTTCTTC.

This chain uses TRBV5-8 with TRBJ2-1; D is possibly TRBD2 (6 bases). Per germline, CDR1 SGHTS and CDR2 YDEGEE. Trimming removed 2 bases from V and 8 bases from J, with 8 bases in between. The length of the CDR3 is 12 residues. This chain's CDR3 is CASSFGGYEQFF. CDR3 in DNA: TGTGCCAGCAGCTTCGGAGGGTATGAGCAGTTCTTC.

The V and J genes are TRBV4-3 and TRBJ1-2, with 9 bases that match TRBD1. CDR1 LGHNA and CDR2 YSLEER come from the germline V gene. The CDR3 is 15 residues long. With V trimmed by 1 base and J by 6 bases, 6 bases remained unmatched. The CDR3: CASSQVPDRGNGYTF. The CDR3 DNA follows: TGCGCCAGCAGCCAAGTTCCGGACAGGGGCAATGGCTACACCTTC.

The chain uses TRBV6-5 and TRBJ1-1; D not resolved. V was shortened by 5 bases and J by 6 bases, with 16 bases between the two germline ends. This CDR3 comprises 14 residues. Looked up from germline, CDR1 is MNHEY and CDR2 is SVGAGI. CDR3 protein: CASSRLSGWAEAFF. In DNA, the CDR3 is TGTGCCAGCAGTAGACTCTCCGGGTGGGCTGAAGCTTTCTTT.

The J gene is TRBJ2-5, the V gene TRBV19; 7 bases are a match to TRBD2. The CDR3 contains 14 residues. V gave up 8 bases and J gave up 3 bases; unmatched junction bases: 9. Germline loops: CDR1 LNHDA, CDR2 SQIVND (reference sequence). The CDR3 here is CASRSGIRKETQYF. The CDR3 DNA reads TGTGCCAGTCGGAGCGGGATACGGAAAGAGACCCAGTACTTC.

V and J are TRBV9 and TRBJ1-1; no definite D call. This CDR3 spans 14 amino acids. Between the trimmed V and J ends, which lost 0 bases and 3 bases, there was a span of 9 bases. The germline V gene encodes CDR1 SGDLS and CDR2 YYNGEE. CDR3 residues: CASSVDVIYTEAFF. As DNA, the CDR3 is TGTGCCAGCAGCGTAGATGTCATTTACACTGAAGCTTTCTTT.

The rearrangement links TRBV27 to TRBJ2-7, with TRBD1 matching over 7 bases. Germline CDR1 and CDR2: MNHEY and SMNVEV (reference sequence). The V and J ends lost 2 bases and 2 bases, in that order; junction bases with no gene match: 3. This CDR3 has 14 residues. The CDR3 is CASSLMGTAYEQYF. CDR3 coding DNA: TGTGCCAGCAGTTTAATGGGGACAGCCTACGAGCAGTACTTC.

V and J are TRBV7-2 and TRBJ1-5; D not certain. Germline V CDR1 and CDR2: SGHTA, FQGNSA. V was shortened by 1 base and J by 5 bases, with 6 bases between the two germline ends. The CDR3 sequence is 13 residues long. The CDR3 DNA is TGTGCCAGCAGCTTAGACGCGTATCAGCCCCAGCATTTT. As protein: CASSLDAYQPQHF.

The table lists this clone with a count of one. V and J are TRBV9 and TRBJ1-5, with 10 bases aligning to TRBD1. After removal of 3 bases from V and 7 bases from J, the junction contained 7 bases not matched to a gene. The germline gives CDR1 SGDLS, CDR2 YYNGEE. The CDR3 has 15 amino acids. The chain's CDR3 is CASSAGTGAGQPQHF. The CDR3 DNA is TGTGCCAGCAGCGCAGGGACAGGGGCCGGACAGCCCCAGCATTTT.

V gene TRBV28 combines with J gene TRBJ1-1, with D hard to call. Deletions cut 8 bases from V and 8 bases from J, with 15 bases between. This CDR3 has 12 residues. From germline, CDR1 is MDHEN and CDR2 SYDVKM. Here the CDR3 DNA reads TGTGCCAGCGCCAATTTGCGAGTAGAAGCTTTCTTT. This sequence encodes CASANLRVEAFF. Based on the CDR3 plus reference TRBV28 and TRBJ1-1, the full variable domain is DVKVTQSSRYLVKRTGEKVFLECVQDMDHENMFWYRQDPGLGLRLIYFSYDVKMKEKGDIPEGYSVSREKKERFSLILESASTNQTSMYLCASANLRVEAFFGQGTRLTVV.

CDR3 in amino acids: CASSLLGGEPANYGYTF. In DNA form, the CDR3 reads TGTGCCAGCAGTTTATTGGGGGGGGAGCCGGCTAACTATGGCTACACCTTC. V and J are TRBV28 and TRBJ1-2, with D maybe TRBD1 (5 bases). The germline V gene encodes CDR1 MDHEN and CDR2 SYDVKM. V lost 1 base and J lost 0, with 15 bases in between. The CDR3 covers 17 residues.

This sequence joins TRBV12-3 or TRBV12-4 and TRBJ1-4; 7 bases match TRBD1. V gave up 4 bases and J gave up 12 bases; unmatched junction bases: 8. This CDR3 spans 13 amino acids. The CDR3 here is CASSYGGQAQLFF. CDR3 in DNA: TGTGCCAGCAGTTACGGCGGACAGGCCCAACTGTTTTTT.